This T cell receptor (beta chain) was observed in a study of T-cell memory formation after mild COVID-19. Study summary: For the most part, TCR clusters were specific to one donor.

Study-wide points: Specificity for SARS-CoV-2 was not confirmed among the second-wave clones peaking on day 37. Among clones contracting day 15 to 85, CD4/CD8 was balanced, whereas later expanders leaned CD4+.

A few counts support this clonotype. The antigen is unknown. With 5 bases clipped from V and 9 bases from J, the junction kept 19 bases outside the gene matches. Germline values: CDR1 MNHNY, CDR2 SVGAGI (reference sequence). The CDR3 has 17 amino acids. TCRdb reanalysed the 5' RACE reads using MiXCR and keeps one entry per CDR3 protein. Of approximately 300,000 distinct CDR3 sequences in the sample, more than 15% are singletons; the top ten hold under 25%. The TCR sequence derives from a man aged 18 to 30 who had mild COVID-19 (a few samples of this study predate the infection). Cell type and time point are not known. J is TRBJ2-1 and V is TRBV6-6, with 7 positions matching TRBD1. Sequenced: PBMCs or a T cell subset sorted from them (not recorded which). This chain's CDR3 is CASSIRTGHLGDPEQFF. CDR3 coding DNA: TGTGCCAGCAGTATAAGGACAGGACATTTGGGGGATCCTGAGCAGTTCTTC.